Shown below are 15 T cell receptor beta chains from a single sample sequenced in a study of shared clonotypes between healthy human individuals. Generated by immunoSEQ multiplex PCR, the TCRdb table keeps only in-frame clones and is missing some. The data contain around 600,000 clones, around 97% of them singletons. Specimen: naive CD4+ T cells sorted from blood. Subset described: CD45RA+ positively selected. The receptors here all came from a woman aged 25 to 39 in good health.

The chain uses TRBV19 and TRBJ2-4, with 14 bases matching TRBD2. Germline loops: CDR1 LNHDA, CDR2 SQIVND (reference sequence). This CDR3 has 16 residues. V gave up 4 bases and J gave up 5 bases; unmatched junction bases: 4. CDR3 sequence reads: CASSKTSGRAENIQYF. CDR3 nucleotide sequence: TGTGCCAGTAGTAAGACTAGCGGGAGGGCCGAAAACATTCAGTACTTC.

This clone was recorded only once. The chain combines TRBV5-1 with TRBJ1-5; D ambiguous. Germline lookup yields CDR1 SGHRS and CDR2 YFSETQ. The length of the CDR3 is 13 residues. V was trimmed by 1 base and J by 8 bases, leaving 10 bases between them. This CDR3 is CASSLSAAEPQHF. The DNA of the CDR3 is TGCGCCAGCAGCTTGTCTGCCGCTGAGCCCCAGCATTTT. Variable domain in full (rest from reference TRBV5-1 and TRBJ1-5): KAGVTQTPRYLIKTRGQQVTLSCSPISGHRSVSWYQQTPGQGLQFLFEYFSETQRNKGNFPGRFSGRQFSNSRSEMNVSTLELGDSALYLCASSLSAAEPQHFGDGTRLSIL.

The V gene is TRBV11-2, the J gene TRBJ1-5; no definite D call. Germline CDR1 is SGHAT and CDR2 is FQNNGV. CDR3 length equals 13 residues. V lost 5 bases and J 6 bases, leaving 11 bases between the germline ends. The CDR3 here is CASSLEGSQPQHF. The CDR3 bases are TGTGCCAGCAGCCTGGAGGGTAGTCAGCCCCAGCATTTT.

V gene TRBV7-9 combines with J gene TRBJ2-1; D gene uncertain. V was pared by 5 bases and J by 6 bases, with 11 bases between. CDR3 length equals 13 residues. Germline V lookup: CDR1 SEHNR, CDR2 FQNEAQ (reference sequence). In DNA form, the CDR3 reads TGTGCCAGCAGCCGAGACCAGCCCAATGAGCAGTTCTTC. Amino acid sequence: CASSRDQPNEQFF.

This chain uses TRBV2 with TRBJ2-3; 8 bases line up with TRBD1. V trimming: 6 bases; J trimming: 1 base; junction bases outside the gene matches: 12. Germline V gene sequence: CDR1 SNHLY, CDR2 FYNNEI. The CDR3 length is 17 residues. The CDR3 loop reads CASSRGTQGARTDTQYF. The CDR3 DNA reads TGTGCCAGCAGCCGGGGCACCCAGGGGGCCCGCACAGATACGCAGTATTTT.

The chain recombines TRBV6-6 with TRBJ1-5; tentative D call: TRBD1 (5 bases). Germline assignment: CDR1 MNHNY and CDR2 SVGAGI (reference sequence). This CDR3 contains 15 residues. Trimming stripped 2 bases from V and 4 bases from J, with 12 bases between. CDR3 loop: CASSYQGRANQPQHF. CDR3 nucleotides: TGTGCCAGCAGTTACCAGGGACGGGCAAATCAGCCCCAGCATTTT.

CDR3 bases: TGTGCCAGCAGCCCCGCGCGGGACAGGGATTACAATGAGCAGTTCTTC. Its translation is CASSPARDRDYNEQFF. The genes are TRBV11-2 and TRBJ2-1; 9 bases match TRBD1. In germline, CDR1 is SGHAT, CDR2 FQNNGV. J lost 4 bases, V lost 5 bases, and 9 bases had no gene match. The CDR3 sequence is 16 residues long.

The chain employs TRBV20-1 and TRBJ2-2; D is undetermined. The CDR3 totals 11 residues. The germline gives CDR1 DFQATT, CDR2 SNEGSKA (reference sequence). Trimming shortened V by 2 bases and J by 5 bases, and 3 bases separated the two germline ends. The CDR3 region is CSARTTGELFF. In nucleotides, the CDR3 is TGCAGTGCTAGAACTACCGGGGAGCTGTTTTTT.

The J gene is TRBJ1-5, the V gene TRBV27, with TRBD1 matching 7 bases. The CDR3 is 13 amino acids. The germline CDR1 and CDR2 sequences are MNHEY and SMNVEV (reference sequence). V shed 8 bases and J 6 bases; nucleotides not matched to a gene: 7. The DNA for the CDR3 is TGTGCCAGCCGACAGGGTAGTAGTCAGCCCCAGCATTTT. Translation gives CASRQGSSQPQHF.

The CDR3 sequence is CASSLYAAGSTGELFF. In DNA form, the CDR3 reads TGCGCCAGCAGCTTGTACGCTGCGGGCAGCACCGGGGAGCTGTTTTTT. The chain joins TRBV5-1 to TRBJ2-2; D perhaps matches TRBD2 (5 bases). The CDR3 is 16 amino acids. CDR1 and CDR2 from the germline V gene are SGHRS and YFSETQ. V lost 1 base, J lost 4 bases, and 14 bases lay in between.

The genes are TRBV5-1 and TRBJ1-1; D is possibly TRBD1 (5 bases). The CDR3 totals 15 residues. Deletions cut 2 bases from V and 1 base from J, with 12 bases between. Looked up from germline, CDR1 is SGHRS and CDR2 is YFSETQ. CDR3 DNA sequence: TGCGCCAGCAGCTTAATAGGGACGGGGAACACTGAAGCTTTCTTT. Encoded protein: CASSLIGTGNTEAFF.

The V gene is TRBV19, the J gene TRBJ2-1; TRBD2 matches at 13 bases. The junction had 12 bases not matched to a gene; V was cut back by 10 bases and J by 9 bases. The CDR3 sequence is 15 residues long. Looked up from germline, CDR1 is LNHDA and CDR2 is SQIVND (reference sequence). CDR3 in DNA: TGTGCCACCTCGACTAGCGGGGGGCCCCGGGGTGAGCAGTTCTTC. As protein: CATSTSGGPRGEQFF.

The chain's CDR3 is CASSIENAYEQYF. In nucleotides, the CDR3 is TGTGCCAGTAGTATTGAGAACGCCTACGAGCAGTACTTC. The V and J genes are TRBV19 and TRBJ2-7; unclear D gene. This CDR3 has 13 amino acids. Germline lookup yields CDR1 LNHDA and CDR2 SQIVND (reference sequence). The ends were cut back, 3 bases at V and 2 bases at J, with 8 bases in the middle.

The CDR3, as DNA: TGCGCCAGCACCCGAAACCGGGACAGTAATTCACCCCTCCACTTT. As protein: CASTRNRDSNSPLHF. V usage is TRBV5-1 and J usage is TRBJ1-6; 7 bases align to TRBD1. Germline V lookup: CDR1 SGHRS, CDR2 YFSETQ. The trim removed 6 bases at V and 6 bases at J, leaving 9 bases unmatched. There are 15 residues in the CDR3.

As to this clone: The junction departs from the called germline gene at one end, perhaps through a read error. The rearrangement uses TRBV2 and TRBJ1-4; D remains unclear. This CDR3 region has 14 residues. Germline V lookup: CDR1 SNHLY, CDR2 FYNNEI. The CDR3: CASREAVANEKLFF. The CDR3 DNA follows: TGTGCCAGCAGAGAAGCAGTCGCTAATGAAAAACTGTTTTTT.